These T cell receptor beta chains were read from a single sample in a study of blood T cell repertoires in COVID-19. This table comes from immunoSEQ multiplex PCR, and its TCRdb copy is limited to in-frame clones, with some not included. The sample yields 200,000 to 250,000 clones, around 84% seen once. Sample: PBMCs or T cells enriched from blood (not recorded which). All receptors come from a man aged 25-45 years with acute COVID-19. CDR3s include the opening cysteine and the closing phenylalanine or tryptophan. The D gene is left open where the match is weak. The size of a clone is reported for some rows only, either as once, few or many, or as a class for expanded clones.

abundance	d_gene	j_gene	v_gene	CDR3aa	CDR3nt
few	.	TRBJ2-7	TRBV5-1	CASSSGTYSYEQYF	TGCGCCAGCAGCTCCGGGACATACTCCTACGAGCAGTACTTC
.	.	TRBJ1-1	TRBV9	CASSARLGPEAFF	TGTGCCAGCAGCGCGAGACTTGGCCCCGAAGCTTTCTTT
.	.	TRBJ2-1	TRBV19	CASSINQVNEQFF	TGTGCCAGTAGTATTAATCAGGTTAATGAGCAGTTCTTC
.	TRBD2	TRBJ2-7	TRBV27	CASWPGLAGRYEQYF	TGTGCCAGCTGGCCGGGACTAGCGGGGAGGTACGAGCAGTACTTC
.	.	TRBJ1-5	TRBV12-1	CASLPWGRGSYQPQHF	.
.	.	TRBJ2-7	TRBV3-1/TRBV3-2	CPSSQGGGIAGEQYF	TGTCCCAGCAGCCAAGGGGGGGGGATAGCGGGCGAGCAGTACTTC
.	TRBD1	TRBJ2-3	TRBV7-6	CASSVLQGPDTQYF	TGTGCCAGCAGCGTCCTACAGGGGCCAGATACGCAGTATTTT
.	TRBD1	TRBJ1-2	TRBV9	CASSPGGLYGYTF	TGTGCCAGCAGCCCAGGGGGCCTCTATGGCTACACCTTC
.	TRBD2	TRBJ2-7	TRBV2	CASRKDGGAGYEQYF	TGTGCCAGCAGGAAGGACGGGGGGGCCGGCTACGAGCAGTACTTC
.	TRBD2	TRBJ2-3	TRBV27	CASSFGLAGGKLADTQYF	TGTGCCAGCAGTTTCGGACTAGCGGGGGGGAAACTGGCAGATACGCAGTATTTT
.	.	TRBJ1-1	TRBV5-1	CASSLVAGDGGQAFF	TGCGCCAGCAGCTTGGTGGCAGGGGATGGGGGTCAAGCTTTCTTT
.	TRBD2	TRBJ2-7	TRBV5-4	CASSLAGVYEQYF	TGTGCCAGCAGCCTAGCGGGGGTTTACGAGCAGTACTTC
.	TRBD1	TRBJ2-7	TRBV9	CASSPPGQGVQEEQYF	TGTGCCAGCAGCCCCCCGGGCCAGGGGGTGCAGGAAGAGCAGTACTTC
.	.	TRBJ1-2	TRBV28	CASSGLYGGPGGANGYTF	TGTGCCAGCAGTGGCCTTTATGGGGGTCCCGGGGGGGCGAATGGCTACACCTTC
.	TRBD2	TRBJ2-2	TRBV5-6	CASSSRLAGAGELFF	TGTGCCAGCAGCTCTAGACTAGCGGGGGCCGGGGAGCTGTTTTTT
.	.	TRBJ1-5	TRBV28	CASSSPGEGQPQHF	TGTGCCAGCAGTTCCCCGGGGGAGGGTCAGCCCCAGCATTTT
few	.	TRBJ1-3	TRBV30	CAWSPGTGNTIYF	TGTGCCTGGAGTCCAGGGACTGGAAACACCATATATTTT
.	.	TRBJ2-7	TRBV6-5	CASSPPQGREQYF	TGTGCCAGCAGTCCCCCCCAGGGTAGAGAGCAGTACTTC
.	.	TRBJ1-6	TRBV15	CATSTRDMQGYNSPLHF	TGTGCCACCAGCACTCGGGACATGCAGGGCTATAATTCACCCCTCCACTTT
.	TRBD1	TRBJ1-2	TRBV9	CASSPGQAYGYTF	TGTGCCAGCAGCCCAGGACAGGCCTATGGCTACACCTTC
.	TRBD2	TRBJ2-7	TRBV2	CATKGRGSYEQYF	TGTGCCACCAAAGGGCGGGGGTCGTACGAGCAGTACTTC
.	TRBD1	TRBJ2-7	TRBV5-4	CASSLEGGVMGEQYF	TGTGCCAGCAGCTTGGAAGGGGGCGTCATGGGCGAGCAGTACTTC
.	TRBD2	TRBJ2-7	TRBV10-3	CAIRGGFVEQYF	TGTGCCATCAGGGGGGGGTTCGTCGAGCAGTACTTC
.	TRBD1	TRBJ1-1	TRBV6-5	CASSWGQLNTEAFF	TGTGCCAGCAGTTGGGGACAGTTGAACACTGAAGCTTTCTTT
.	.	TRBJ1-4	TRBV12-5	CASGLVRGGRGEKLFF	TGTGCTAGTGGTTTGGTACGGGGGGGAAGGGGTGAAAAACTGTTTTTT
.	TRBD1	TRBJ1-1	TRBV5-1	CASSLTGGGTEAFF	TGCGCCAGCAGCCTGACAGGGGGCGGAACTGAAGCTTTCTTT
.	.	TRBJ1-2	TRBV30	CAWSVLRGYYGYTF	TGTGCCTGGAGTGTATTACGGGGGTACTATGGCTACACCTTC
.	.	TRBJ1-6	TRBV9	CASSATQDSSYNSPLHF	TGTGCCAGCAGCGCGACCCAGGACAGCTCCTATAATTCACCCCTCCACTTT
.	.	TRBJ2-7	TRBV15	CATSEAGHEQYF	TGTGCCACCAGCGAGGCGGGGCACGAGCAGTACTTC
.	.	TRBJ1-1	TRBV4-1	CASSHPGQMNTEAFF	TGCGCCAGCAGCCATCCCGGACAGATGAACACTGAAGCTTTCTTT
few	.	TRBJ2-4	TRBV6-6	CASSYGGTGSQYF	TGTGCCAGCAGTTACGGTGGAACGGGAAGTCAGTACTTC
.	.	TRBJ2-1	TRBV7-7	CASSLDLTNEQFF	TGTGCCAGCAGTCTCGATTTAACAAATGAGCAGTTCTTC
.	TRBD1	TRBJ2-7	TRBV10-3	CAIRTGENDEQYF	TGTGCCATCAGGACAGGGGAGAACGACGAGCAGTACTTC
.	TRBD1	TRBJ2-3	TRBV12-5	CASGKDRGEEDTQYF	TGTGCTAGTGGAAAAGACAGGGGGGAGGAAGATACGCAGTATTTT
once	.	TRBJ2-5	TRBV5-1	CASSLGSVRGETQYF	TGCGCCAGCAGCTTGGGTTCGGTCCGGGGAGAGACCCAGTACTTC
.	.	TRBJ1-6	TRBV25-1	CASSEPRSSSPLHF	TGTGCCAGCAGTGAGCCCAGGTCAAGTTCACCCCTCCACTTT
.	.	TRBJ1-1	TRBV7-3	CASSLTGGTEAFF	TGTGCCAGCAGCTTGACCGGAGGTACTGAAGCTTTCTTT